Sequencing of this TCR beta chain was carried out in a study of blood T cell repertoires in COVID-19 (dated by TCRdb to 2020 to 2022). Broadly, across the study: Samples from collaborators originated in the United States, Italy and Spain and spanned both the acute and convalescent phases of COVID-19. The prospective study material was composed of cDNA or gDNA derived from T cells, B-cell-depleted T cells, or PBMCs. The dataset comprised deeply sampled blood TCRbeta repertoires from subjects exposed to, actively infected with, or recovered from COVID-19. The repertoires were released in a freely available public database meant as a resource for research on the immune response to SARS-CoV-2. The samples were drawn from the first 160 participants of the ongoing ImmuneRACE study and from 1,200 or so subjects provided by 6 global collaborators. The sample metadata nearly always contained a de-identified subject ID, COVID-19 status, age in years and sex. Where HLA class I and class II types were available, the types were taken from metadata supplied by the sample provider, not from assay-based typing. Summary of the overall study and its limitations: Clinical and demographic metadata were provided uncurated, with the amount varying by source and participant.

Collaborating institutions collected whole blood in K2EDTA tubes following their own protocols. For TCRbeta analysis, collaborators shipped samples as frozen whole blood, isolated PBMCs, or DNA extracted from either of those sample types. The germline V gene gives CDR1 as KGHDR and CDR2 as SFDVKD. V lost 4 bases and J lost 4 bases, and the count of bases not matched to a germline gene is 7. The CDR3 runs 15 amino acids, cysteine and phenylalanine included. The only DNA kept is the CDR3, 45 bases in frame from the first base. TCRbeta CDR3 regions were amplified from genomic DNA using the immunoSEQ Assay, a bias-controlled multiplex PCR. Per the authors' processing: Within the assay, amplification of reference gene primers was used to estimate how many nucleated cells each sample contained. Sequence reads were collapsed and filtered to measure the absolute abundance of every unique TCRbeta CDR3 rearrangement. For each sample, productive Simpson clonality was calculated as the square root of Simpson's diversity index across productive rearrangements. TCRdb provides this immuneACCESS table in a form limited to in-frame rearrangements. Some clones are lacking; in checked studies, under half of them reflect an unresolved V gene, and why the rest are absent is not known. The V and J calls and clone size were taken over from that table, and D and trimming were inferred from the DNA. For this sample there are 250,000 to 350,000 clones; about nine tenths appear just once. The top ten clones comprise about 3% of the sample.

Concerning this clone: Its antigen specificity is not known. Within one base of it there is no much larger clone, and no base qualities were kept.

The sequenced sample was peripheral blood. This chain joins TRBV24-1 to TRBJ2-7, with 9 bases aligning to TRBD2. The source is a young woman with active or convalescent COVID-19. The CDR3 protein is CATSDLSGGKYEQYF. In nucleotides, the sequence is TGTGCCACCAGTGACTTGAGCGGGGGGAAATACGAGCAGTACTTC.